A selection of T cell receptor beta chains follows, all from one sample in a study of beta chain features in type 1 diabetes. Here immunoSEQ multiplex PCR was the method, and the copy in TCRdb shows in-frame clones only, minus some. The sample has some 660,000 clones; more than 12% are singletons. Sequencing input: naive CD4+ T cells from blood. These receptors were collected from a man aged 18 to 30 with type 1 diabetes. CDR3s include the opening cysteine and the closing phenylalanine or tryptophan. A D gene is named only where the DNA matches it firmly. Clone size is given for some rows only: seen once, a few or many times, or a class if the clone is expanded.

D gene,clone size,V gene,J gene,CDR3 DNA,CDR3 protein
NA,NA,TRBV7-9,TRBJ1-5,TGTGCCAGCAGCTCTTCCCCGGTCCTTGGGGATCAGCCCCAGCATTTT,CASSSSPVLGDQPQHF
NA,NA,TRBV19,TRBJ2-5,TGTGCCACTTCCCCTCGAACGATCGGTGCCTCAAGTCAGGGATTGGAGACCCAGTACTTC,CATSPRTIGASSQGLETQYF
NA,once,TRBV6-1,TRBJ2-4,TGTGCCAGCACTACAGGGAGCAACATTCAGTACTTC,CASTTGSNIQYF
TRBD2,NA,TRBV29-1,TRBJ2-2,TGCAGCGTTCTCCCACGGGGGGCGAACACCGGGGAGCTGTTTTTT,CSVLPRGANTGELFF
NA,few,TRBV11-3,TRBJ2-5,TGTGCCAGCAGCTCCAGGGTAGGAGAGACCCAGTACTTC,CASSSRVGETQYF
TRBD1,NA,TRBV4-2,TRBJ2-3,TGTGCCAGCAGCCGGGACAGGGCAAAGACAGATACGCAGTATTTT,CASSRDRAKTDTQYF
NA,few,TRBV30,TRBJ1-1,TGTGCCTGGAGGAGGACACTCACTGAAGCTTTCTTT,CAWRRTLTEAFF
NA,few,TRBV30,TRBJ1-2,TGTGCCTGGAGTTCTATGGACAGAAATAACTATGGCTACACCTTC,CAWSSMDRNNYGYTF
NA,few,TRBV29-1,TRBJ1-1,TGCAGCGTTCAGGCCCGTTTGGTGAACACTGAAGCTTTCTTT,CSVQARLVNTEAFF
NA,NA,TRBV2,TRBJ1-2,TGTGCCAGCAGGGTCTTCAGGGAGGATGGCTACACCTTC,CASRVFREDGYTF
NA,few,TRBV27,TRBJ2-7,TGTGCCAGCAGCACCCCGTCCTACGAGCAGTACTTC,CASSTPSYEQYF
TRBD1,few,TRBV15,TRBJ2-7,TGTGCCACCAGCAGAGACAGGGGGCCCTACGAGCAGTACTTC,CATSRDRGPYEQYF
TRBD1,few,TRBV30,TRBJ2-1,TGTGCCTGGACTCTGGGACAGGGGAACTACAATGAGCAGTTCTTC,CAWTLGQGNYNEQFF
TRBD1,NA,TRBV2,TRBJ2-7,TGTGCCAGCAGGAGGGGGCAAATCTACGAGCAGTACTTC,CASRRGQIYEQYF
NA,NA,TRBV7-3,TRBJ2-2,TGTGCCAGCAGCTTAAAACAAGGGGGCACCGGGGAGCTGTTTTTT,CASSLKQGGTGELFF
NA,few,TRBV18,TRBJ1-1,TGTGCCAGCTCACCAGGGGGTACGGCGAACACTGAAGCTTTCTTT,CASSPGGTANTEAFF
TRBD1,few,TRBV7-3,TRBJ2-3,TGTGCCAGCAGCCCCGGACAGGGCACAGATACGCAGTATTTT,CASSPGQGTDTQYF
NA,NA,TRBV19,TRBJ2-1,TGTGCCAGTATGGTTCTCACGGGTGAGCAGTTCTTC,CASMVLTGEQFF
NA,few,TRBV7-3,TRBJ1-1,TGTGCCAGCAGCTTAATCGGACAGCTGAACACTGAAGCTTTCTTT,CASSLIGQLNTEAFF
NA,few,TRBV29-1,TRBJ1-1,TGCAGCGTTGACACGAACACTGAAGCTTTCTTT,CSVDTNTEAFF
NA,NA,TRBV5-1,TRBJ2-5,TGCGCCAGCAGCCCAGAACCGGGACCCCAAGAGACCCAGTACTTC,CASSPEPGPQETQYF
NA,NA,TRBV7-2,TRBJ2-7,TGTGCCAGCAGCCCAAAAGGCCCAGTCTCCTACGAGCAGTACTTC,CASSPKGPVSYEQYF
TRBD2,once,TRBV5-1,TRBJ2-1,TGCGCCAGCAGCTTGAGTCTAGCGGCCAAAGGTGAGCAGTTCTTC,CASSLSLAAKGEQFF
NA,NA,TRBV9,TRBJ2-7,TGTGCCAGCAGCGTAGAGGCAGGGGCCTACGAGCAGTACTTC,CASSVEAGAYEQYF
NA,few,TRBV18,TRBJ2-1,TGTGCCAGCTCCCTCCAATCAAATGAGCAGTTCTTC,CASSLQSNEQFF
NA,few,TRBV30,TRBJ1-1,TGTGCCTGGAGTGTAGTTCCCGGATTCCCTGAAGCTTTCTTT,CAWSVVPGFPEAFF
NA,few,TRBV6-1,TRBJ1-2,TGTGCCAGCAGAGACCATGGTTATGGCTACACCTTC,CASRDHGYGYTF
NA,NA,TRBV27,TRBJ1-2,TGTGCCAGCAGTACAGCCGTTCGGAGGGAGCTTAACTATGGCTACACCTTC,CASSTAVRRELNYGYTF
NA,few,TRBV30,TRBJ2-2,TGTGCCTGGAGTGTGTTGAGCACCGGGGAGCTGTTTTTT,CAWSVLSTGELFF
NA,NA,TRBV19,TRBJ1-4,TGTGCCAGTAGTATGGGACGGAAAAATGAAAAACTGTTTTTT,CASSMGRKNEKLFF
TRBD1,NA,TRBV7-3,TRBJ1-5,TGTGCCAGCAGCTTAACAGGGGGCGAACAGCCCCAGCATTTT,CASSLTGGEQPQHF
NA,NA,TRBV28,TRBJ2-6,TGTGCCAGCAGTAGGCTCCCCTCTGGGGCCAACGTCCTGACTTTC,CASSRLPSGANVLTF
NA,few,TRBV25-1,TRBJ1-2,TGTGCCAGCAGTGAATATGAACAGTCTCTTTACTATGGCTACACCTTC,CASSEYEQSLYYGYTF
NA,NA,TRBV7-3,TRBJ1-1,TGTGCCAGCAGCTTAAATCTCGGACACACTGAAGCTTTCTTT,CASSLNLGHTEAFF
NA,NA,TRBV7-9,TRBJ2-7,TGTGCCAGCAGCTGGAAGGAGACCTACGAGCAGTACTTC,CASSWKETYEQYF
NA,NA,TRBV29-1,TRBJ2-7,TGCAGCGTCCACGGCTGGGGGGAGCAGTACTTC,CSVHGWGEQYF
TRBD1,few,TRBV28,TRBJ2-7,TGTGCCAGCAGTTACTCCCACACAGGGGGCTCCTACGAGCAGTACTTC,CASSYSHTGGSYEQYF
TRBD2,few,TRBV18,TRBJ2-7,TGTGCCAGCTCACCACCGGGACTAGCGGGAGGGCGGCCCCTCGAGCAGTACTTC,CASSPPGLAGGRPLEQYF
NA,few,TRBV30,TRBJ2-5,TGTGCCTGGAGTGTGGGGCTAGCCCAAGAGACCCAGTACTTC,CAWSVGLAQETQYF
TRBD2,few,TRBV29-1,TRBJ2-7,TGCAGCGCCCGGACTAGCGGGAGCTCCTACGAGCAGTACTTC,CSARTSGSSYEQYF
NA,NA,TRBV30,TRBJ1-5,TGTGCCTGGAGCACACAGGGAGGTCAGCCCCAGCATTTT,CAWSTQGGQPQHF
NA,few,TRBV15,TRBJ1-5,TGTGCCACCAGCAGAGATTCCATTCGAGATCAGCCCCAGCATTTT,CATSRDSIRDQPQHF
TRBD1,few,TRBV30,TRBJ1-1,TGTGCCTGGAGGGACTCACAGGGGGCGGTGGCGGCTTTCTTT,CAWRDSQGAVAAFF
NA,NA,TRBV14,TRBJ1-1,TGTGCCAGCAGCTACGAGGGTTGGACTGAAGCTTTCTTT,CASSYEGWTEAFF
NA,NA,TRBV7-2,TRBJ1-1,TGTGCCAGCAGCTTCTCAACAGGGAACACTGAAGCTTTCTTT,CASSFSTGNTEAFF
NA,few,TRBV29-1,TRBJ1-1,TGCAGCGTTGAACTCCAGGGAGGGACTGAAGCTTTCTTT,CSVELQGGTEAFF